This T cell receptor (beta chain) was sequenced for a study of cytomegalovirus exposure and HLA in healthy donors. Study-level background: Within an early data release were tens of millions of unique TCRs drawn from HLA-typed donors.

Comment on this clone: The antigen is undetermined.

PCR primers comprised 60 Vbeta and 13 Jbeta primers. In the original processing: An analysis that came later counted 80 million or so unique TCR beta chains, roughly 11 million shared. The table came from immunoSEQ multiplex PCR; TCRdb's copy has only in-frame clones and leaves some out. V, J and clone size are taken as reported in that table, and D and trimming were inferred from the DNA itself. Its table lists 120,000 to 150,000 clones. The germline V gene encodes CDR1 SGHDN and CDR2 FVKESK. This CDR3 spans 13 amino acids. The ends were cut back, 0 bases at V and 5 bases at J, with 7 bases in the middle. Study-level findings and limits: In a later analysis, TCR beta V- and J-gene trimming showed a link to a missense DCLRE1C variant. Segments of the TCR beta V type were, in most cases, productive about 87% or about 30% of the time in an earlier analysis.

This receptor was taken from a woman under 30 in good health and CMV-seronegative. This rearrangement joins TRBV14 to TRBJ2-5; D unresolved. The sample consisted of PBMCs. The CDR3 loop is CASSQERGETQYF. CDR3 coding DNA: TGTGCCAGCAGCCAAGAACGCGGCGAGACCCAGTACTTC.